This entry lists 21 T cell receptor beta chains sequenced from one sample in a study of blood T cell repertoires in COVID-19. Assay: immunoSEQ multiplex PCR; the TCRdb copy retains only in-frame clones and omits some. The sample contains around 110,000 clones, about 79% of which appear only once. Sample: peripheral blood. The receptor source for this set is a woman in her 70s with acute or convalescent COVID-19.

The CDR3 nucleotides are TGTGCCAGTAGTACAAATCTACAGGGGAGAAGTAATCAGCCCCAGCATTTT. It codes for CASSTNLQGRSNQPQHF. V and J are TRBV19 and TRBJ1-5; 7 bases fit TRBD1. V was pared by 4 bases and J by 4 bases, with 13 bases of the junction left unmatched. The germline CDR1 and CDR2 sequences are LNHDA and SQIVND (reference sequence). The CDR3 sequence is 17 residues long.

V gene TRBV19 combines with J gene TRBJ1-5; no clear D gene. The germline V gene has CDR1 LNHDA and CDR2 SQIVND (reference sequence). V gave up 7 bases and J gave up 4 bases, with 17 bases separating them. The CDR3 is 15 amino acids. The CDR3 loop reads CASTVGSSGNQPQHF. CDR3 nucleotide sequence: TGTGCCAGTACCGTTGGGTCATCGGGTAATCAGCCCCAGCATTTT. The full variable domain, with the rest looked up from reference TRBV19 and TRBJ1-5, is DGGITQSPKYLFRKEGQNVTLSCEQNLNHDAMYWYRQDPGQGLRLIYYSQIVNDFQKGDIAEGYSVSREKKESFPLTVTSAQKNPTAFYLCASTVGSSGNQPQHFGDGTRLSIL.

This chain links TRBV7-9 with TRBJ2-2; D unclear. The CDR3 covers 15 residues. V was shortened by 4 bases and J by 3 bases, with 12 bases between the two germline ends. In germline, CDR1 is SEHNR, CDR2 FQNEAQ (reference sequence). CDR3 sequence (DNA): TGTGCCAGCAGCTCACTCCGTCTGGACACCGGGGAGCTGTTTTTT. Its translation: CASSSLRLDTGELFF.

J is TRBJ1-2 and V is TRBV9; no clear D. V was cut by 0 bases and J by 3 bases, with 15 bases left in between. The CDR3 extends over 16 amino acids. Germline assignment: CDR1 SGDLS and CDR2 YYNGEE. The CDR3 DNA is TGTGCCAGCAGCGTAGAAATGCAAGGGAGGGACTATGGCTACACCTTC. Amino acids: CASSVEMQGRDYGYTF.

The CDR3 sequence is CASSPQGARETQYF. CDR3 bases: TGCGCCAGCAGCCCTCAGGGGGCCCGGGAGACCCAGTACTTC. This sequence joins TRBV5-1 and TRBJ2-5; 8 bases fit TRBD1. J lost 5 bases, V lost 4 bases, and 7 bases had no gene match. The CDR3 runs 14 residues. Germline V gives CDR1 SGHRS, CDR2 YFSETQ. The full variable domain, completed using reference TRBV5-1 and TRBJ2-5, is KAGVTQTPRYLIKTRGQQVTLSCSPISGHRSVSWYQQTPGQGLQFLFEYFSETQRNKGNFPGRFSGRQFSNSRSEMNVSTLELGDSALYLCASSPQGARETQYFGPGTRLLVL.

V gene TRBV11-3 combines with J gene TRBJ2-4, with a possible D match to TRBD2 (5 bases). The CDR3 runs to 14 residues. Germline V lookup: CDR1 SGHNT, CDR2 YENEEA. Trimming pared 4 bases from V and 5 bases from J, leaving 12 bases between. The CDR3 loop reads CASSSERAENIQYF. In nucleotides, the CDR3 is TGTGCCAGCAGCTCGGAGAGGGCGGAAAACATTCAGTACTTC. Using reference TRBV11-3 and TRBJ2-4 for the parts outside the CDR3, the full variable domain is EAGVVQSPRYKIIEKKQPVAFWCNPISGHNTLYWYLQNLGQGPELLIRYENEEAVDDSQLPKDRFSAERLKGVDSTLKIQPAELGDSAVYLCASSSERAENIQYFGAGTRLSVL.

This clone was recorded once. The CDR3 DNA is TGTGCCAGCAGCCTCGGCGGTGGGGCTAGCACCGGGGAGCTGTTTTTT. Translated: CASSLGGGASTGELFF. This chain uses TRBV7-6 with TRBJ2-2, with D possibly being TRBD1 (5 bases). V lost 5 bases and J 4 bases, leaving 17 bases between the germline ends. The germline V gene encodes CDR1 SGHVS and CDR2 FNYEAQ. The CDR3 covers 16 residues.

The CDR3 DNA follows: TGTGCCAGCAGCCCGAGACAGGGATCGGCTGGCTACACCTTC. This gives the protein CASSPRQGSAGYTF. The chain carries TRBV7-9 and TRBJ1-2, with 7 bases fitting TRBD1. The CDR3 spans 14 residues. The V segment lost 5 bases and the J segment 7 bases; nucleotides outside the gene matches: 10. Germline loops: CDR1 SEHNR, CDR2 FQNEAQ (reference sequence).

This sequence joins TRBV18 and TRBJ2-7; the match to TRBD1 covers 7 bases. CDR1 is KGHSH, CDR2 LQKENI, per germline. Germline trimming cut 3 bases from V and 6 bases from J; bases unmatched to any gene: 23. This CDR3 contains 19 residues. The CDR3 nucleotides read TGTGCCAGCTCACCTCTTGGAGGCGCCGGGACAGTCGTCATGACCGAGCAGTACGTC. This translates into CASSPLGGAGTVVMTEQYV.

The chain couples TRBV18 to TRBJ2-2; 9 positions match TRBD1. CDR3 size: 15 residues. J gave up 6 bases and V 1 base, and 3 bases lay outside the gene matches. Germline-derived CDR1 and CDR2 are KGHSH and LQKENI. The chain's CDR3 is CASSPRQGDPGELFF. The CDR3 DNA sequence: TGTGCCAGCTCACCACGACAGGGGGACCCCGGGGAGCTGTTTTTT.

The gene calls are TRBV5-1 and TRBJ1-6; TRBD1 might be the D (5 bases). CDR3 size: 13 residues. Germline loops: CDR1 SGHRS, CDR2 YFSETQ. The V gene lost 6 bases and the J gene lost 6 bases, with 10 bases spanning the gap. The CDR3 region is CASMGTRNSPLHF. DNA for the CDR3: TGCGCCAGCATGGGGACTCGTAATTCACCCCTCCACTTT.

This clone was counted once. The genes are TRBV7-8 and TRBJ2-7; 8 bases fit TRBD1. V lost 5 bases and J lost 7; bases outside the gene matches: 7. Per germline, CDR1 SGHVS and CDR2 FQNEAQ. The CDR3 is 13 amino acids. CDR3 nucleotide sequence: TGTGCCAGCAGCCCAGACAGGGGCGGGGAGCAGTACGTC. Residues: CASSPDRGGEQYV.

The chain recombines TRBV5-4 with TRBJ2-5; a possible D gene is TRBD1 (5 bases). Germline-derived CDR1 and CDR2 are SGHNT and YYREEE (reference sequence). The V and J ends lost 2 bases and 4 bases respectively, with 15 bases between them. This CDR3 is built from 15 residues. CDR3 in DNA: TGTGCCAGCAGCTTCACCATTGGGGCAGGAGAGACCCAGTACTTC. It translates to CASSFTIGAGETQYF.

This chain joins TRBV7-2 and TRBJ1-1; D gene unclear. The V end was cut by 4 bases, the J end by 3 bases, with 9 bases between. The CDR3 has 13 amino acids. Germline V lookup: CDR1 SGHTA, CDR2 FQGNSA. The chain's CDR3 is CASSSSRDTEAFF. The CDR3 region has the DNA TGTGCCAGCAGCTCGTCGAGAGACACTGAAGCTTTCTTT.

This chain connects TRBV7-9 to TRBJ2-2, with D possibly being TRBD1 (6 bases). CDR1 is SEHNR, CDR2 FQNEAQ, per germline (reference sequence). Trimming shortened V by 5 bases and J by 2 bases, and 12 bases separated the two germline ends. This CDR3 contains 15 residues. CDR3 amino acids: CASSGWDTNTGELFF. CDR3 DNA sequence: TGTGCCAGCAGCGGATGGGACACTAACACCGGGGAGCTGTTTTTT.

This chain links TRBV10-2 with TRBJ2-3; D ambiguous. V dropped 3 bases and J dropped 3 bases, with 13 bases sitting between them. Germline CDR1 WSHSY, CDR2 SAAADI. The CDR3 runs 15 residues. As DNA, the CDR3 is TGCGCCAGCAGTGAAGTAGGTAGCCTAACAGATACGCAGTATTTT. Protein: CASSEVGSLTDTQYF.

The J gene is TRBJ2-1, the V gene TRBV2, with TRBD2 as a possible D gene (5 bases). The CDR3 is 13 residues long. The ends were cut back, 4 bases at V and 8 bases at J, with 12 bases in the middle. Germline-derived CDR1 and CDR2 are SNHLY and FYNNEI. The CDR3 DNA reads TGTGCCAGCAGTGTTGATAGCGTGGATGAGCAGTTCTTC. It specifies CASSVDSVDEQFF.

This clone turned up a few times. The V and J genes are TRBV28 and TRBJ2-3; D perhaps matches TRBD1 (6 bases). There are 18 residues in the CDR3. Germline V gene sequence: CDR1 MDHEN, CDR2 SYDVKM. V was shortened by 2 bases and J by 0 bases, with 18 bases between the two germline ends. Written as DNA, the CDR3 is TGTGCCAGCAGTTTAGGGACAACCTCCCGATCTAGCACAGATACGCAGTATTTT. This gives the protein CASSLGTTSRSSTDTQYF.

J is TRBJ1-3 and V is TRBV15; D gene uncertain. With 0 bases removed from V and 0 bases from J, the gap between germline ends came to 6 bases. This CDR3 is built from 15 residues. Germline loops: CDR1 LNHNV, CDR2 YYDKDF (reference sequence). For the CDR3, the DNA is TGTGCCACCAGCAGAGATCGCGTCTCTGGAAACACCATATATTTT. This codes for CATSRDRVSGNTIYF.

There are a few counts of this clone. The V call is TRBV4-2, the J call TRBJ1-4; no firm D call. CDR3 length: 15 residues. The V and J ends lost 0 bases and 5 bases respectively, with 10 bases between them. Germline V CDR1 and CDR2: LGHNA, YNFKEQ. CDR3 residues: CASSQDQSGNEKLFF. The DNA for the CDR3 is TGTGCCAGCAGCCAAGATCAGTCGGGAAATGAAAAACTGTTTTTT.

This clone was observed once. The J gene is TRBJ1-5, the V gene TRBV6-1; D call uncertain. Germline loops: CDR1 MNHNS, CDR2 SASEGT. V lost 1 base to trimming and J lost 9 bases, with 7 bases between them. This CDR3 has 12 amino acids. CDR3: CASSEDYWPQHF. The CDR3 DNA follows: TGTGCCAGCAGTGAAGATTATTGGCCCCAGCATTTT.